One T cell receptor (beta chain) is described in this entry. What it binds is not known. Some clones are missing from TCRdb's copy, which holds only in-frame ones; the method was immunoSEQ multiplex PCR. The repertoire holds 10,000 to 15,000 clones, with around four fifths as singletons. This sample was included in a study of T cells in localized non-small cell lung cancer. Study-wide findings and caveats: Prolonged overall survival went with higher T cell density in the blood. There was higher T cell clonality in uninvolved adjacent lung than in tumor, and it was highest there. In adjacent lung, a median roughly 60 of the top 100 tumor clones were found.

The source was peripheral blood, collected before any cancer treatment. The TCR originated in a male donor aged 60 or over with stage I squamous cell lung carcinoma.

CDR3 nucleotide sequence: TGTGCCAGCACCCTAGCGGGAGGAGCACAAGAGACCCAGTACTTC. This encodes CASTLAGGAQETQYF. The chain links TRBV2 to TRBJ2-5, with 11 bases lining up with TRBD2. Germline loops: CDR1 SNHLY, CDR2 FYNNEI. This CDR3 has 15 amino acids. V trimming: 7 bases; J trimming: 2 bases; junction bases outside the gene matches: 6.